The rows below give T cell receptor beta chains drawn from one sample of a study of control samples from healthy donors and cancer patients. This table comes from immunoSEQ multiplex PCR, and its TCRdb copy is limited to in-frame clones, with some not included. The table lists fewer than 85,000 clones, over 75% of them singletons, with more than 7% in the top ten. The specimen sequenced was blood. These receptors were taken from a man aged 50 to 59 in good health. Both conserved end residues are part of each CDR3. The order of the fields is clone size, V gene, J gene, D gene, CDR3 DNA, CDR3 protein. D genes are given only for firm matches. Some rows mark clone size as missing; the rest say once, few, many or name a class of expanded clone.

-	TRBV5-5	TRBJ1-1	-	TGTGCCAGCAGTCTCTACGGGGCGATGGGCACTGAAGCTTTCTTT	CASSLYGAMGTEAFF
-	TRBV10-3	TRBJ1-4	-	TGTGCCATCAGTGAGTCATCAGGGGCCGGCACTAATGAAAAACTGTTTTTT	CAISESSGAGTNEKLFF
-	TRBV4-3	TRBJ2-1	TRBD2	TGCGCCAGCAGCCTCGCCGGGACTAGCGGGGAACAGGAGTTCTTC	CASSLAGTSGEQEFF
-	TRBV20-1	TRBJ1-5	-	TGCAGTGCGACAGATCAGCCCCAGCATTTT	CSATDQPQHF
-	TRBV18	TRBJ2-2	TRBD1	TGTGCCAGCTCACGACAGGGTGGAAGCAACACCGGGGAGCTGTTTTTT	CASSRQGGSNTGELFF
-	TRBV24-1	TRBJ2-3	-	TGTGCCACCAGTACGACTTGGGGGGATACGCAGTATTTT	CATSTTWGDTQYF
-	TRBV7-9	TRBJ1-6	-	TGTGCCAGCAGCTTAGATCCCGTGTCCACCCTCCACTTT	CASSLDPVSTLHF
once	TRBV7-6	TRBJ1-5	TRBD1	TGTGCCAGCAGCTCAGGACAGGGGGGAAATCAGCCCCAGCATTTT	CASSSGQGGNQPQHF
-	TRBV4-3	TRBJ1-2	-	TGCGCCAGCAGCCAAGAAAGGTTCCGATTTAACTATGGCTACACCTTC	CASSQERFRFNYGYTF
once	TRBV10-3	TRBJ1-2	TRBD1	TGTGCCATCAGTGAGTCGACTGGGACAGGGGGCTATGGCTACACCTTC	CAISESTGTGGYGYTF
-	TRBV9	TRBJ2-1	-	TGTGCCAGCAGCGCCCCCCTTCGGGGGGCCGAACCCAATGAGCAGTTCTTC	CASSAPLRGAEPNEQFF
-	TRBV7-9	TRBJ2-5	-	TGTGCCAGCAGCTTAGGGGAAGAGACCCAGTACTTC	CASSLGEETQYF
-	TRBV5-1	TRBJ2-5	TRBD2	TGCGCCAGCAGCTCGGGACTAGCGGGCCAAGAGACCCAGTACTTC	CASSSGLAGQETQYF
-	TRBV19	TRBJ1-4	TRBD1	TGTGCCAGTATCCGGACAGGGGTGAATGAAAAACTGTTTTTT	CASIRTGVNEKLFF
-	TRBV27	TRBJ2-5	-	TGTGCCAGCAGTTTATCACCGGGTATAGGGGAGACCCAGTACTTC	CASSLSPGIGETQYF
-	TRBV7-3	TRBJ2-1	TRBD1	TGTGCCAGCAGCTTAAACGCCGGGACAGGTATCAGCAATGAGCAGTTCTTC	CASSLNAGTGISNEQFF
-	TRBV7-2	TRBJ2-2	-	TGTGCCAGCAGCTTAGAAGGGGGGCCTGTCGGGGAGCTGTTTTTT	CASSLEGGPVGELFF
once	TRBV5-4	TRBJ2-1	TRBD1	TGTGCCAGCAGCTTTATGGACAGGGGGCAGTACAATGAGCAGTTCTTC	CASSFMDRGQYNEQFF
-	TRBV29-1	TRBJ1-1	-	TGCAGCGTTGGGAGCACTGAAGCTTTCTTT	CSVGSTEAFF
once	TRBV5-1	TRBJ2-3	-	TGCGCCAGCAGCTTGGACGGGAGTCGCACAGATACGCAGTATTTT	CASSLDGSRTDTQYF
-	TRBV27	TRBJ1-5	-	TGTGCCAGCAGTACCCCAATGCCCCAGCATTTT	CASSTPMPQHF
-	TRBV7-7	TRBJ2-1	-	TGTGCCAGCAGCCTGGACAGTTTCAATGAGCAGTTCTTC	CASSLDSFNEQFF
-	TRBV7-7	TRBJ2-1	-	TGTGCCAGCAGCTCCCAAGACGGAGAGCAGTTCTTC	CASSSQDGEQFF
once	TRBV3-1/TRBV3-2	TRBJ2-7	TRBD1	TGTGCCAGCAAGAGCCGTGGGACAGGGGCCTACGAGCAGTACTTC	CASKSRGTGAYEQYF
-	TRBV30	TRBJ1-3	-	TGTGCCTGGAGCCGAAAGGGGAACACCATATATTTT	CAWSRKGNTIYF
-	TRBV6-6	TRBJ1-6	-	TGTGCCAGCAAATCGGGGCCGGGCAATTCACCCCTCCACTTT	CASKSGPGNSPLHF
-	TRBV5-4	TRBJ2-3	TRBD2	TGTGCCAGCAGCTGGGGGCTAGCGGGTAGAGATACGCAGTATTTT	CASSWGLAGRDTQYF
-	TRBV4-1	TRBJ1-1	-	TGCGCCAGCAGCCAAGAGGGGATGCGAGGAGGGCGCCCTGAAGCTTTCTTT	CASSQEGMRGGRPEAFF
-	TRBV5-1	TRBJ1-2	-	TGCGCCAGCAGCGGCTCTGCGGGCCAGGCTAACTATGGCTACACCTTC	CASSGSAGQANYGYTF
once	TRBV2	TRBJ1-1	-	TGTGCCAGCAGTGAAGCGTCAGGGAGCATGAACACTGAAGCTTTCTTT	CASSEASGSMNTEAFF
-	TRBV25-1	TRBJ2-1	-	TGTGCCAGCAGCCACGGGAGCTATGAGCAGTTCTTC	CASSHGSYEQFF
few	TRBV9	TRBJ1-5	TRBD1	TGTGCCAGCAGCGGGGCCCCGACAGGGGGCGTCCATCAGCCCCAGCATTTT	CASSGAPTGGVHQPQHF
-	TRBV11-3	TRBJ2-2	TRBD2	TGTGCCAGCAGCTCTAGCGGGGGGGCCCGGGAGCTGTTTTTT	CASSSSGGARELFF
-	TRBV14	TRBJ1-2	-	TGTGCCAGCAGCCAAGATGGGGGTTTGGGTGGCTACACCTTC	CASSQDGGLGGYTF
-	TRBV24-1	TRBJ1-2	-	TGTGCCACCAGTGATTCCGGGGGGCTGGGCTATGGCTACACCTTC	CATSDSGGLGYGYTF
-	TRBV7-2	TRBJ1-2	-	TGTGCCAGCAGCCCCAGCGGGGGGCGCAGCCGGGTATATGGCTACACCTTC	CASSPSGGRSRVYGYTF
-	TRBV27	TRBJ2-7	-	TGTGCCAGCGCATCCTTTCTCCGGGAATCTTCCCACGGCTCCTACGAGCAGTACTTC	CASASFLRESSHGSYEQYF
-	TRBV6-2/TRBV6-3	TRBJ2-3	-	TGTGCCAGCAGTTACTCGAGTTGGCGGGTGTCAGATACGCAGTATTTT	CASSYSSWRVSDTQYF
-	TRBV2	TRBJ1-2	-	TGTGCCAGCAGGGCCGGGACGCCGACCCACGGCTACACCTTC	CASRAGTPTHGYTF
-	TRBV7-2	TRBJ2-6	-	TGTGCCAGCAGCTTAGCGACAGGTTCCTATTCTGGGGCCAACGTCCTGACTTTC	CASSLATGSYSGANVLTF
-	TRBV5-6	TRBJ2-7	-	TGTGCCAGCAGCTTGATTCAGTACGAGCAGTACTTC	CASSLIQYEQYF
-	TRBV6-5	TRBJ2-3	TRBD1	TGTGCCAGTAGCACAGGGGGTATCGCAGATACGCAGTATTTT	CASSTGGIADTQYF
-	TRBV7-3	TRBJ1-3	-	TGTGCCAGCAGCTTAGTGACGGCAAAAGGCTCTGGAAACACCATATATTTT	CASSLVTAKGSGNTIYF
-	TRBV7-2	TRBJ2-1	TRBD2	TGTGCCAGCAGCTTAGAGGCTAGCGGTTCGGGGCAGTTCTTC	CASSLEASGSGQFF
-	TRBV7-9	TRBJ2-5	-	TGTGCCAGCAGCCCGGCCGAGTCACAAGAGACCCAGTACTTC	CASSPAESQETQYF
-	TRBV12-3/TRBV12-4	TRBJ1-2	-	TGTGCCAGCCGGGGCTCGGGCTATGGCTACACCTTC	CASRGSGYGYTF
-	TRBV19	TRBJ2-2	TRBD2	TGTGCCACCGAGACTAGCGGGGGGGCTGGCGGGGAGCTGTTTTTT	CATETSGGAGGELFF
-	TRBV3-1/TRBV3-2	TRBJ1-3	-	TGTGCCAGCAGCCAAGTTGGAGGGGCGGGCGGAAACACCATATATTTT	CASSQVGGAGGNTIYF
once	TRBV5-1	TRBJ1-2	-	TGCGCCAGCAGCTTGGGGCCCTTACCGGGACTTAACTATGGCTACACCTTC	CASSLGPLPGLNYGYTF